This T cell receptor (beta chain) is drawn from a study of shared clonotypes between healthy human individuals. This CDR3 comprises 12 residues. V lost 6 bases, J lost 3 bases, and 11 bases lay in between. Germline CDR1 SQVTM, CDR2 ANQGSEA. The method was immunoSEQ multiplex PCR; TCRdb's version includes in-frame clones alone and lacks a portion of them. Among roughly 1.5 million clones listed, around 98% were seen once. The sequenced sample consisted of naive CD4+ T cells sorted from blood. This sample's subset: CD45RA+ positively selected. This clonotype was sampled from a man between 25 and 39 years old in good health. The rearrangement joins TRBV29-1 to TRBJ2-5; tentatively, D is TRBD1 (6 bases). Here the CDR3 DNA reads TGCAGCGTGACAGGTTGGGAAGAGACCCAGTACTTC. Translated: CSVTGWEETQYF.